The sequence of this T cell receptor beta chain was determined in a study of neoadjuvant anti-PD-1 for oral cavity cancer. Study conclusions and caveats: Each response group had just three patients in TCR analyses.

The germline CDR1 and CDR2 sequences are SGDLS and YYNGEE. The V gene lost 1 base and the J gene lost 2 bases, with 10 bases spanning the gap. This CDR3 contains 15 residues. The sample's time point: after neoadjuvant nivolumab, at surgical resection. The patients had HPV-negative, locally advanced oral cavity squamous cell carcinoma. Points on this clone: Its antigen is not identified.

Repertoires were generated with immunoSEQ multiplex PCR, while TCRdb's copy carries only in-frame clones and drops some. Of thousands of clones in the sample, 75% to 85% were seen once. This TCR was sampled from a person aged 40 to 85 with oral cavity squamous cell carcinoma. The V and J genes are TRBV9 and TRBJ2-1, with D perhaps matching TRBD1 (5 bases). Sequencing was performed on PBMCs, taken after nivolumab (anti-PD-1) treatment. The CDR3, as DNA: TGTGCCAGCAGCGTAACAGGCGAAACCTACAATGAGCAGTTCTTC. It translates to CASSVTGETYNEQFF.